The entry below gives a single T cell receptor (beta chain) sequence along with its context. Its antigen remains unidentified. The sample comes from a study of cytomegalovirus exposure and HLA in healthy donors. Overall study context: Counted in an early data release were about 85 million unique TCRs from HLA-typed donors.

Whole-study findings and limits: The study recorded 150 to 200 TCR beta chains that were cytomegalovirus-associated. It was reported that TCR beta sequences correctly inferred the HLA-A and HLA-B alleles for most subjects.

CDR3 length: 11 amino acids. V lost 8 bases and J lost 1, with 5 bases in between. Germline-derived CDR1 and CDR2 are MNHNY and SVGAGI (reference sequence). The PCR was carried out with 60 Vbeta primers and 13 Jbeta primers. Sequencing used immunoSEQ multiplex PCR; TCRdb keeps in-frame clones, though not all of them. The table lists roughly 100,000 clones, roughly 15% of them singletons, with 0.83% in the top ten. The chain carries TRBV6-6 and TRBJ1-1; no clear D. The sample consisted of PBMCs. The sequence was collected from a female donor in good health and CMV-seronegative. CDR3 in DNA: TGTGCCAGCCGCGAGAACACTGAAGCTTTCTTT. Translation: CASRENTEAFF.